This paragraph covers one T cell receptor (beta chain) sequence. The antigen is not known. This sample was taken from a study of cytomegalovirus exposure and HLA in healthy donors. General study points: Prior analysis indicated that the majority of TCR beta V segments exhibited productivity approximately 90% or approximately 30% of the time.

Germline assignment: CDR1 LNHDA and CDR2 SQIVND (reference sequence). V lost 6 bases to trimming and J lost 5 bases; unmatched junction nucleotides: 11. The CDR3 has 15 residues. Both 60 Vbeta primers and 13 Jbeta primers went into the PCR. This table comes from immunoSEQ multiplex PCR, and its TCRdb copy is limited to in-frame clones, with some not included. The table lists about 160,000 clones, 84% of them singletons. At the time of sampling, donors were nominally healthy, though unrecorded immune exposures were likely. This chain uses TRBV19 with TRBJ2-7; 9 bases are a match to TRBD2. Sequenced: PBMCs. This clonotype was obtained from a man aged 18 to 29 in good health and CMV-seronegative. This CDR3 reads CASRRLSGSSDEQYF. The CDR3, as DNA: TGTGCCAGTAGGCGCCTTAGCGGGAGTTCCGACGAGCAGTACTTC. Complete variable domain (other parts from reference TRBV19 and TRBJ2-7): DGGITQSPKYLFRKEGQNVTLSCEQNLNHDAMYWYRQDPGQGLRLIYYSQIVNDFQKGDIAEGYSVSREKKESFPLTVTSAQKNPTAFYLCASRRLSGSSDEQYFGPGTRLTVT.